This T cell receptor beta chain appears in the sequencing data of a study of T cells after yellow fever vaccination (dated by TCRdb to the late 2010s). Context from the whole study: The SMART-Seq v4 Ultra Low Input RNA kit was used to prepare libraries from fractions with low cell numbers. The cohort comprised two healthy male donors, one aged 18 to 29 and one aged 30 to 40 years. To follow T-cell clones before and after primary and booster YFV17D yellow fever vaccination, bulk TCR alpha and beta repertoires were sequenced over time. Blood samples were taken at several timepoints before and after primary and secondary immunization, and bulk PBMC replicates and cell subsets were isolated.

The paper as a whole reports these results and caveats: Compared with the primary T-cell response, the secondary T-cell response was faster but weaker, reaching its peak on day 5 rather than on day 15. A small share of clonotypes was detected in both CD4 and CD8 compartments, with the overlap likely arising from convergent recombination. Because only a couple of donors were included in the study, the extent to which the findings can be generalized is limited. After the booster, most clones that had expanded after primary vaccination were detected again (approximately 95% of CD4 and around nine tenths of CD8), suggesting broad maintenance of memory. Computational filtering was needed because FACS-sorted repertoires could contain abundant contaminating clonotypes from the bulk population.

After removal of 0 bases from V and 10 bases from J, the junction retains 13 bases not matched to a gene. The germline V gene sets CDR1 to WSHSY and CDR2 to SAAADI. The CDR3 sequence holds 16 residues, the cysteine and phenylalanine included. The read is trimmed to its CDR3 DNA, 48 bases read in frame from base 1. TCR cDNA was synthesized by 5'RACE template switching, through which a universal primer site and unique molecular identifiers were introduced. Priming for cDNA synthesis came from both the TCR alpha and TCR beta constant segments. Library amplification involved two PCR steps, and the second step added sample barcodes and sequencing adapters. Sequencing of the libraries was done on either Illumina HiSeq 2500 (2x100 bp) or NovaSeq (2x150 bp). The authors' analysis ran thus. MIGEC was used to demultiplex reads and collapse the reads into UMI consensus sequences, and MiXCR was used for V(D)J alignment. Vaccine-responding clonotypes were identified with edgeR using replicate PBMC samples, with FDR below 0.01 and a log2 fold change above 5 up to day 15 being required. Each bulk clonotype received a CD4 or CD8 identity based on whether the sequenced CD4 or CD8 repertoire contained that clonotype at higher abundance. TCRdb's own reprocessing of the public reads used fastp at Q25 and MiXCR and kept productive beta chains. For every CDR3 protein sequence, its rows merge into one entry that carries the most common genes and DNA. The V and J calls here are based on TCRdb, not the publication. The sample records around 250,000 distinct CDR3 sequences, less than 9% of which are singletons. Clones ranked in the top ten supply more than 0.8% of the sample.

The sample's treatment or condition label, decoded: live attenuated yellow fever vaccine strain. A standard Ficoll-Paque protocol was used to isolate PBMCs from peripheral blood. Dynabeads CD4 and CD8 positive selection kits were used to isolate CD4 and CD8 T-cell fractions. RNA was extracted with TriZol from bulk PBMCs, CD4 and CD8 fractions, and dextramer-positive and dextramer-negative fractions. The sample holds a few counts of this clonotype. The antigen it recognizes is unknown. The input lacks base qualities; no much larger clone sits a single base away. In this chain, TRBV10-2 is recombined with TRBJ2-3; 7 central bases correspond to TRBD2. The sample in question was CD4+ T cells sorted from PBMCs, obtained 15 days after the yellow fever booster vaccination. The TCR sequence derives from a man aged 25 to 40 who received the YFV17D yellow fever vaccine. The nucleotide sequence is given as TGCGCCAGCAGTGAGTCTCGCGGGAGCCTTCAGCCCCCGCAGTATTTT. Its protein is CASSESRGSLQPPQYF.